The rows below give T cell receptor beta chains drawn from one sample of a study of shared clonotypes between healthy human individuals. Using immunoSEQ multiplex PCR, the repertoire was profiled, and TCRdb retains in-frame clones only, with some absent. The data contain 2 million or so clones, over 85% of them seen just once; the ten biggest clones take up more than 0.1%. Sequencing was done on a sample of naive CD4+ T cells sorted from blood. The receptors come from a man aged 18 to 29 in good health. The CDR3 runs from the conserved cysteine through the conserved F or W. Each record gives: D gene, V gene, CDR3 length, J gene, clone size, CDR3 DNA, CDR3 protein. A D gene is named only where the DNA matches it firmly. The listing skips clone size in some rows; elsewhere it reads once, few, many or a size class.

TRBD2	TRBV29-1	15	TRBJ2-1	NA	TGCAGCGTTGAGGTGCTAAGCGGGAGGGGGAATGAGCAGTTCTTC	CSVEVLSGRGNEQFF
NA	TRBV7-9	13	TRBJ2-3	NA	TGTGCCAGCAGCTTAAGCGGCACAGATACGCAGTATTTT	CASSLSGTDTQYF
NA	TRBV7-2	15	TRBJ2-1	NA	TGTGCCAGCAGCTCTTTCCGGGCAGCCTACAATGAGCAGTTCTTC	CASSSFRAAYNEQFF
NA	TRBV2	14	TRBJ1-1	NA	TGTGCCAGCAGCCTTGAGTTCATGAACACTGAAGCTTTCTTT	CASSLEFMNTEAFF
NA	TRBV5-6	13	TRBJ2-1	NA	TGTGCCAGCAGCTTGGTGACAGTCAATGAGCAGTTCTTC	CASSLVTVNEQFF
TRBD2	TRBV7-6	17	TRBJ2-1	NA	TGTGCCAGCAGCTTAGCCTGGGGGACTAGCGGGGGAAATGAGCAGTTCTTC	CASSLAWGTSGGNEQFF
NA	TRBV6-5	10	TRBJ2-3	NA	TGTGCCAGTGGGCAGGGTACGCAGTATTTT	CASGQGTQYF
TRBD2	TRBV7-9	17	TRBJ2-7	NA	TGTGCCAGCAGCTCCCTATCTAGCGGGCGGTTCTCCTACGAGCAGTACTTC	CASSSLSSGRFSYEQYF
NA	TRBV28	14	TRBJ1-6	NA	TGTGCCAGCAGTGATCCGGGAGCCAGGGGACCCCTCCACTTT	CASSDPGARGPLHF
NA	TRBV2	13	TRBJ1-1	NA	TGTGCCAGCACGGGGCAGGAGAACACTGAAGCTTTCTTT	CASTGQENTEAFF
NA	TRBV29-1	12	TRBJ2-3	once	TGCAGCGTTGAGACTACGACAGATACGCAGTATTTT	CSVETTTDTQYF
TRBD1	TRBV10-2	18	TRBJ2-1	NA	TGCGCCAGCAGTGAGTCATACAGGACAGGGGGTACCGACAATGAGCAGTTCTTC	CASSESYRTGGTDNEQFF
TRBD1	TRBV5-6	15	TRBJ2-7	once	TGTGCCAGCAGCCTGGTTCGACAGGGGTTTTACGAGCAGTACTTC	CASSLVRQGFYEQYF
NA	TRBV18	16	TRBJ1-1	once	TGTGCCAGCTCACCACCCGTGGGGGGAGGGGACACTGAAGCTTTCTTT	CASSPPVGGGDTEAFF
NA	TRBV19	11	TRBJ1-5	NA	TGTGCCAGTAGGAGTGGTCAGCCCCAGCATTTT	CASRSGQPQHF
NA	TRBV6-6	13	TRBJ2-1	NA	TGTGCCAGCAGTTACATGGGCTACAATGAGCAGTTCTTC	CASSYMGYNEQFF
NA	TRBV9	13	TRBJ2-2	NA	TGTGCCAGCAGCGTAGCGACCACCGGGGAGCTGTTTTTT	CASSVATTGELFF
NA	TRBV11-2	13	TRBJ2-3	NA	TGTGCCAGCAGCTTATCCAGTGCCGATACGCAGTATTTT	CASSLSSADTQYF
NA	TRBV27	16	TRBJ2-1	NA	TGTGCCAGCAGTACACACCCGGGGGGCACCTCCAATGAGCAGTTCTTC	CASSTHPGGTSNEQFF
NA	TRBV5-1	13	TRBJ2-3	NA	TGCGCCAGCAGCTCACGATACACAGATACGCAGTATTTT	CASSSRYTDTQYF
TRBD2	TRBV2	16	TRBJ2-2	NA	TGTGCCAGCTGCCACACGACTAGCGGGAGCACCGGGGAGCTGTTTTTT	CASCHTTSGSTGELFF
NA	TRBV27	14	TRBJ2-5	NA	TGTGCCAGCAGTTGGGACTCACCCCAAGAGACCCAGTACTTC	CASSWDSPQETQYF
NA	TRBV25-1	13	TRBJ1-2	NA	TGTGCCAGCAGTGAAACCAGAAACTATGGCTACACCTTC	CASSETRNYGYTF
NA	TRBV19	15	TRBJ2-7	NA	TGTGCCAGTAGTCAACCCGGACTAATTCCCTACGAGCAGTACTTC	CASSQPGLIPYEQYF
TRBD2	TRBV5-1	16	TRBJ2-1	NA	TGCGCCAGCAGAGTCCCGACTAGCGGTCCTGACAATGAGCAGTTCTTC	CASRVPTSGPDNEQFF
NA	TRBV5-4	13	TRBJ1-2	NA	TGTGCCAGCAGCCGGACAGCGCACTATGGCTACACCTTC	CASSRTAHYGYTF
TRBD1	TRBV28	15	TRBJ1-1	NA	TGTGCCAGCATCCCATCCGGGACAGCTAACACTGAAGCTTTCTTT	CASIPSGTANTEAFF
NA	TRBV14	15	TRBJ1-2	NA	TGTGCCAGCAGCCAATCAACGGGTTTATACTATGGCTACACCTTC	CASSQSTGLYYGYTF
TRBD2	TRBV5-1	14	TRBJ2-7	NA	TGCGCCAGCAGCTTGGAGGGACTAGCCCACGAGCAGTACTTC	CASSLEGLAHEQYF
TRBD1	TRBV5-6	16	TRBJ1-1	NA	TGTGCCAGCAGCTTGGGGGTAGGGGGCATGAACACTGAAGCTTTCTTT	CASSLGVGGMNTEAFF
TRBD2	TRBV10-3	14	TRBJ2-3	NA	TGTGCCATTGCTCCGGGGGGGATGCCAGTTACGCAGTATTTT	CAIAPGGMPVTQYF
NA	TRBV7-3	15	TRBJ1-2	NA	TGTGCCAGCAGCTTAACGGCTCAGGGGAGTGGTGGCTACACCTTC	CASSLTAQGSGGYTF
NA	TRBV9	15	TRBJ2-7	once	TGTGCCAGCAGCGTAGGGGCAGCTTGGAACTACGAGCAGTACTTC	CASSVGAAWNYEQYF
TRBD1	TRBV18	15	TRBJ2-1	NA	TGTGCCAGCTCACACACCGGGACAGGCGACAATGAGCAGTTCTTC	CASSHTGTGDNEQFF
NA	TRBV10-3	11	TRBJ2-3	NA	TGTGCCATCAGTGGGGCAGATACGCAGTATTTT	CAISGADTQYF
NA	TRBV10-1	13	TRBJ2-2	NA	TGCGCCAGCAGTCGATCGAACACCGGGGAGCTGTTTTTT	CASSRSNTGELFF
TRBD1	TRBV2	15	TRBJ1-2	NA	TGTGCCAGCAGTGAATTCAGGACAGGGGAAAATGGCTACACCTTC	CASSEFRTGENGYTF
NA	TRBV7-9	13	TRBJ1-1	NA	TGTGCCAGCAGCTTCGGGGGGATCCCTGAAGCTTTCTTT	CASSFGGIPEAFF
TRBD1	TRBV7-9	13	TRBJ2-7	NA	TGTGCCAGCCGACCGGGACAGAGCTACGAGCAGTACTTC	CASRPGQSYEQYF